The sequence of this TCR beta chain was determined in a study of cytomegalovirus exposure and HLA in healthy donors. The V end lost 6 bases, the J end lost 2 bases, and 16 bases lay between the germline ends. This CDR3 has 15 amino acids. The germline V gene encodes CDR1 MNHEY and CDR2 SVGAGI. This clone appeared a few times. This PCR relied on a set of 60 Vbeta primers and 13 Jbeta primers. Sequenced by immunoSEQ multiplex PCR; TCRdb stores in-frame clones only, minus some. The sample includes about 78,000 clones, 60% to 70% of them seen just once. The chain links TRBV6-5 to TRBJ2-5, with a tentative D call TRBD2 (5 bases). The TCR originated in a man aged 30-40 years in good health and CMV-seropositive. Sequenced: PBMCs. CDR3: CASRPKFSGQETQYF. Written as DNA, the CDR3 is TGTGCCAGCAGGCCTAAATTTTCGGGGCAAGAGACCCAGTACTTC.